This T cell receptor (beta chain) stems from a study of blood T cell repertoires in COVID-19. Study background: What the recovered Cohort 3 donors had was two negative PCRs, clearance, or symptom resolution. Samples of COVID-19 (acute and convalescent) were obtained from the United States, Italy and Spain. Sources were T cells, B-cell-depleted T cells, or PBMCs; the material itself was cDNA or gDNA.

Assay used: immunoSEQ multiplex PCR; TCRdb lists only in-frame clones, some missing. The sample carries over 130,000 clones, approximately 87% recorded once. The CDR3 has 15 amino acids. The germline gives CDR1 SGDLS, CDR2 YYNGEE. With 5 bases clipped from V and 7 bases from J, the junction kept 9 bases outside the gene matches. Cohorts were based on clinical histories the participants reported. The sequencing sample was made of PBMCs or T cells enriched from blood (not recorded which). The origin of this receptor is a middle-aged man in a cohort exposed to, infected with or recovered from COVID-19 (not recorded which). The chain employs TRBV9 and TRBJ2-5; 12 bases map to TRBD2. The CDR3 protein is CASSLGLAGFRTQYF. CDR3 DNA: TGTGCCAGCAGTCTTGGACTAGCGGGATTCAGGACCCAGTACTTC. Combining the CDR3 with reference TRBV9 and TRBJ2-5 gives the whole variable domain DSGVTQTPKHLITATGQRVTLRCSPRSGDLSVYWYQQSLDQGLQFLIQYYNGEERAKGNILERFSAQQFPDLHSELNLSSLELGDSALYFCASSLGLAGFRTQYFGPGTRLLVL.